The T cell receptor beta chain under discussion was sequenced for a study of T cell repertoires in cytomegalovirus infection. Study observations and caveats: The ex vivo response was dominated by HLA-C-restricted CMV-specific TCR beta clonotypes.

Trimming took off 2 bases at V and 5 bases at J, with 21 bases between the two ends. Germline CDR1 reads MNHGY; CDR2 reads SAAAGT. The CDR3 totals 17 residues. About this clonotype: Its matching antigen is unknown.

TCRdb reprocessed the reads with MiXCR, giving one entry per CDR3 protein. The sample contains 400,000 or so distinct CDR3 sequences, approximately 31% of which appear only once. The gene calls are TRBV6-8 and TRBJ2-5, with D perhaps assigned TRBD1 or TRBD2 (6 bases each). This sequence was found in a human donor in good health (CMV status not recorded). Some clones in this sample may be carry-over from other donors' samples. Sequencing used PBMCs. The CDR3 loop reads CASSYGFAGGRLETQYF. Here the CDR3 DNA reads TGTGCCAGCAGTTACGGGTTTGCTGGGGGGCGATTGGAGACCCAGTACTTC.